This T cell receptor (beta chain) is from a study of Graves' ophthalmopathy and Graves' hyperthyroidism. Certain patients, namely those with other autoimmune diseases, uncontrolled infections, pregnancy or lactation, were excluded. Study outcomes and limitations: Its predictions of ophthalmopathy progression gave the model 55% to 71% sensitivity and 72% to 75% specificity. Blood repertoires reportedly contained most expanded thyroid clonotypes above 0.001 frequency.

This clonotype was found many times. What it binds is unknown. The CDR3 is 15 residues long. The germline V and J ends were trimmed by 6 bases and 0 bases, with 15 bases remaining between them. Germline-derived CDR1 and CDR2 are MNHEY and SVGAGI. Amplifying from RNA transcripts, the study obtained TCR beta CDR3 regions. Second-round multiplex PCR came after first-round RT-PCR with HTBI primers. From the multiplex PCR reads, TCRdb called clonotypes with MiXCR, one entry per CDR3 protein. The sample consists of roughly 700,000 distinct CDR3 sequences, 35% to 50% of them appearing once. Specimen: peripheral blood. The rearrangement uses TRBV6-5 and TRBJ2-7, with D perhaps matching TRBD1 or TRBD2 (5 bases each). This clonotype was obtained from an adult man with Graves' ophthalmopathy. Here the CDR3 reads CASRTPGSSSYEQYF. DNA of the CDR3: TGTGCCAGCAGGACCCCAGGGAGTAGCTCCTACGAGCAGTACTTC.